Detailed here is one T cell receptor beta chain. This record belongs to a study of blood T cell repertoires in COVID-19. As for the study in general: Researchers got acute and convalescent COVID-19 samples from the United States, Italy and Spain. PBMCs, B-cell-depleted T cells, or T cells provided the cDNA or gDNA that made up the material.

During active infection, Seattle patients enrolled and were then monitored through disease. The CDR3 length is 12 residues. Trimming at V came to 8 bases and at J to 6 bases, leaving 7 bases not matched to a gene. Germline V gene sequence: CDR1 ENHRY, CDR2 SYGVKD. Per the original methods: Nucleated cell number was recorded as an estimate derived from reference gene primer amplification. The table came from immunoSEQ multiplex PCR; TCRdb's copy has only in-frame clones and leaves some out. That table gives V, J and clone size, and the DNA gave D and trimming. The sample consists of approximately 500,000 clones, 89% of them appearing once.

This receptor was taken from a man aged 18 to 29 with COVID-19, enrolled during active disease. The sample comprised peripheral blood. The rearrangement links TRBV10-3 to TRBJ2-7; 7 nucleotides agree with TRBD1. CDR3 region: CAIGGQVLEQYF. CDR3 bases: TGTGCCATCGGCGGACAGGTTCTCGAGCAGTACTTC.